This passage covers 21 T cell receptor beta chains from one sample sequenced in a study of shared clonotypes between healthy human individuals. Libraries were prepared by immunoSEQ multiplex PCR; TCRdb keeps only in-frame clonotypes and omits some of them. The repertoire holds 850,000 to 1,200,000 clones, with about 74% as singletons. Material for sequencing was memory CD4+ T cells sorted from blood. Subset of the sample: CD45RA-negative fraction. Every receptor here comes from a man between 18 and 35 years old in good health.

V usage is TRBV19 and J usage is TRBJ1-4, with TRBD1 as a possible D gene (5 bases). The CDR3 totals 12 residues. V was pared by 4 bases and J by 11 bases, with 11 bases between. The germline gives CDR1 LNHDA, CDR2 SQIVND (reference sequence). The CDR3 loop is CASSTGTVKLFF. DNA of the CDR3: TGTGCCAGTAGTACCGGGACCGTCAAACTGTTTTTT.

The J gene is TRBJ1-1, the V gene TRBV11-2; no firm D call. The V end was cut by 3 bases, the J end by 2 bases, with 10 bases between. From germline, CDR1 is SGHAT and CDR2 FQNNGV. The CDR3 has 14 amino acids. Written as DNA, the CDR3 is TGTGCCAGCAGCTTTGGGTTAGTTAACACTGAAGCTTTCTTT. It translates to CASSFGLVNTEAFF.

Worth noting for this clone: This sample also contains other DNA sequences that code for the same CDR3. This rearrangement joins TRBV5-1 to TRBJ2-1; 8 nucleotides match TRBD2. V dropped 1 base and J dropped 6; count of bases not matched to a gene: 3. The germline gives CDR1 SGHRS, CDR2 YFSETQ. The CDR3 consists of 14 residues. The CDR3 sequence: CASSLTSGINEQFF. Here the CDR3 DNA reads TGCGCCAGCAGCTTGACTAGCGGCATCAATGAGCAGTTCTTC.

The chain links TRBV30 to TRBJ2-6; unclear D gene. This CDR3 has 13 residues. Germline CDR1 reads GTSNPN; CDR2 reads SVGIG (reference sequence). Trimming shortened V by 4 bases and J by 0 bases, and 4 bases separated the two germline ends. CDR3 loop: CAWMPSGANVLTF. CDR3 coding DNA: TGTGCCTGGATGCCCTCTGGGGCCAACGTCCTGACTTTC.

This chain joins TRBV11-3 and TRBJ2-3, with D possibly being TRBD2 (5 bases). Germline CDR1 reads SGHNT; CDR2 reads YENEEA. Trimming removed 0 bases from V and 9 bases from J, with 7 bases in between. The CDR3 extends over 12 amino acids. CDR3 residues: CASSLDRGTQYF. The CDR3 DNA follows: TGTGCCAGCAGCTTAGACCGCGGGACGCAGTATTTT.

This clone has at least ten counts. V gene TRBV7-8 combines with J gene TRBJ2-1; unclear D gene. Germline CDR1 is SGHVS and CDR2 is FQNEAQ. The CDR3 has 13 amino acids. V lost 1 base and J lost 8, with 9 bases in between. The CDR3 region has the DNA TGTGCCAGCAGCTTAGTCCAGGCATATGAGCAGTTCTTC. Translating it yields CASSLVQAYEQFF. The full variable domain, in which reference TRBV7-8 and TRBJ2-1 provide the parts outside the CDR3, is GAGVSQSPRYKVAKRGQDVALRCDPISGHVSLFWYQQALGQGPEFLTYFQNEAQLDKSGLPSDRFFAERPEGSVSTLKIQRTQQEDSAVYLCASSLVQAYEQFFGPGTRLTVL.

The chain recombines TRBV6-5 with TRBJ1-6; D gene ambiguous. V lost 5 bases, J lost 7 bases, and 9 bases lay in between. CDR1 is MNHEY, CDR2 SVGAGI, per germline. CDR3 length: 13 residues. The CDR3 loop reads CASSPRGNSPLHF. The CDR3 nucleotides read TGTGCCAGCAGTCCCAGAGGGAATTCACCCCTCCACTTT.

The chain uses TRBV27 and TRBJ1-6; TRBD1 might be the D (6 bases). V was cut by 7 bases and J by 10 bases, with 17 bases left in between. The CDR3 length is 14 residues. The germline CDR1 and CDR2 sequences are MNHEY and SMNVEV (reference sequence). The CDR3 nucleotides read TGTGCCAGCACATACAGGGAACACAGCTCACCCCTCCACTTT. It is translated as CASTYREHSSPLHF.

V gene TRBV5-4 combines with J gene TRBJ1-5, with D perhaps matching TRBD1 (5 bases). V shed 4 bases and J shed 2 bases, with 10 bases lying between them. The CDR3 runs to 14 residues. Germline CDR1 SGHNT, CDR2 YYREEE (reference sequence). CDR3 sequence (DNA): TGTGCCAGCAGCATTCAGGGAGGCAATCAGCCCCAGCATTTT. This gives the protein CASSIQGGNQPQHF.

This clone was detected only a few times. The chain links TRBV2 to TRBJ1-2, with no clear D. Trimming removed 2 bases from V and 4 bases from J, with 8 bases in between. Germline CDR1 SNHLY, CDR2 FYNNEI. The CDR3 runs 13 residues. This CDR3 reads CASSERVTYGYTF. CDR3 DNA: TGTGCCAGCAGTGAAAGGGTTACCTATGGCTACACCTTC.

V and J are TRBV19 and TRBJ2-7, with 9 bases aligning to TRBD1. With 4 bases clipped from V and 6 bases from J, the junction kept 10 bases outside the gene matches. The CDR3 loop spans 15 amino acids. CDR1 is LNHDA and CDR2 is SQIVND in the germline V gene (reference sequence). The CDR3 reads CASSTMTGGSFEQYF. The CDR3 DNA follows: TGTGCCAGTAGTACGATGACAGGGGGTAGCTTCGAGCAGTACTTC. The entire variable domain, with the rest obtained from reference TRBV19 and TRBJ2-7, is as follows: DGGITQSPKYLFRKEGQNVTLSCEQNLNHDAMYWYRQDPGQGLRLIYYSQIVNDFQKGDIAEGYSVSREKKESFPLTVTSAQKNPTAFYLCASSTMTGGSFEQYFGPGTRLTVT.

This sequence joins TRBV4-1 and TRBJ2-7; 9 positions agree with TRBD2. This CDR3 comprises 16 residues. The V segment lost 4 bases and the J segment 1 base; nucleotides outside the gene matches: 8. Germline CDR1 and CDR2: MGHRA and YSYEKL. The CDR3 sequence is CASSPIKTSGSYEQYF. CDR3 nucleotide sequence: TGCGCCAGCAGCCCAATAAAGACTAGCGGTTCCTACGAGCAGTACTTC.

This sequence joins TRBV18 and TRBJ2-3; D remains ambiguous. Trimming pared 3 bases from V and 4 bases from J, leaving 11 bases between. CDR1 is KGHSH and CDR2 is LQKENI in the germline V gene. The CDR3 is 14 residues long. The CDR3 spells CASSPRAPADTQYF. CDR3 nucleotides: TGTGCCAGCTCACCCCGGGCCCCGGCAGATACGCAGTATTTT.

The chain combines TRBV5-4 with TRBJ2-2, with TRBD1 matching over 7 bases. Looked up from germline, CDR1 is SGHNT and CDR2 is YYREEE (reference sequence). This CDR3 is built from 15 residues. The ends lost 4 bases at V and 3 bases at J; junction bases unmatched: 6. The CDR3 region is CASSLPGTDTGELFF. CDR3 DNA: TGTGCCAGCAGCCTCCCCGGGACAGACACCGGGGAGCTGTTTTTT.

The gene calls are TRBV12-5 and TRBJ2-7, with TRBD1 matching over 8 bases. The CDR3 runs to 14 residues. The germline gives CDR1 LGHNT, CDR2 FRNRAP. J was trimmed by 5 bases and V by 4 bases; bases with no gene match: 7. The CDR3 is CASGSGQGQDEQYF. In nucleotides, the CDR3 is TGTGCTAGTGGTTCCGGACAGGGTCAGGACGAGCAGTACTTC.

J is TRBJ2-1 and V is TRBV5-1; possibly TRBD1 for D (5 bases). V was pared by 0 bases and J by 2 bases, with 9 bases between. The CDR3 covers 15 residues. Germline V gene sequence: CDR1 SGHRS, CDR2 YFSETQ. DNA of the CDR3: TGCGCCAGCAGCTTGGGGGGCCGAGCCTACAATGAGCAGTTCTTC. It encodes CASSLGGRAYNEQFF.

The CDR3 region has the DNA TGCGCCAGCAGCCAAGATCGGGTAGGGGCCGGCTATGGCTACACCTTC. This translates into CASSQDRVGAGYGYTF. This chain uses TRBV4-3 with TRBJ1-2; tentative D call: TRBD1 (5 bases). The germline V gene encodes CDR1 LGHNA and CDR2 YSLEER. V shed 0 bases and J shed 4 bases, with 15 bases lying between them. The CDR3 has 16 amino acids.

The chain joins TRBV7-2 to TRBJ2-7, with D possibly TRBD2 on 6 matching bases. Germline lookup yields CDR1 SGHTA and CDR2 FQGNSA. With 6 bases removed from V and 3 bases from J, the gap between germline ends came to 18 bases. The CDR3 runs 15 residues. CDR3 amino acids: CASRVNGGASYEQYF. DNA of the CDR3: TGTGCCAGCAGGGTTAACGGAGGGGCAAGCTACGAGCAGTACTTC. Combining the CDR3 with reference TRBV7-2 and TRBJ2-7 gives the whole variable domain GAGVSQSPSNKVTEKGKDVELRCDPISGHTALYWYRQSLGQGLEFLIYFQGNSAPDKSGLPSDRFSAERTGGSVSTLTIQRTQQEDSAVYLCASRVNGGASYEQYFGPGTRLTVT.

CDR3 nucleotides: TGTGCCAGCAGCTTACCGAGCTCCTACAATGAGCAGTTCTTC. Protein sequence: CASSLPSSYNEQFF. The chain uses TRBV11-2 and TRBJ2-1; D is undetermined. Germline values: CDR1 SGHAT, CDR2 FQNNGV. V gave up 2 bases and J gave up 0 bases, with 5 bases separating them. The CDR3 is 14 amino acids.

V gene TRBV4-2 combines with J gene TRBJ2-7, with D unresolved. The CDR3 has 15 amino acids. Germline CDR1 reads LGHNA; CDR2 reads YNFKEQ. Trimming left V 0 bases short and J 3 bases short, with 12 bases between. The CDR3 DNA reads as TGTGCCAGCAGCCAAGATCAAGGCAGAGTCTACGAGCAGTACTTC. Its protein product is CASSQDQGRVYEQYF.

This clone was counted between two and nine times. The chain uses TRBV18 and TRBJ2-3; D is ambiguous. Trimming pared 3 bases from V and 2 bases from J, leaving 6 bases between. CDR1 KGHSH and CDR2 LQKENI come from the germline V gene. This CDR3 region has 13 residues. CDR3 nucleotide sequence: TGTGCCAGCTCACCTCCCCTCACAGATACGCAGTATTTT. Protein product: CASSPPLTDTQYF.